The clone carrying this T cell receptor (beta chain) was counted a few times. MiXCR, run by TCRdb on the RACE reads, gives a single entry per CDR3 protein. The sample shows 99,000 or so distinct CDR3 sequences, under 40% of them seen only once. Time point indicated: patch test 3, about 24 weeks after DPC sensitization. Treatment indicated: therapeutic diphenylcyclopropenone sensitization with weekly scalp DPC. This entry is derived from a study of human T cells and chemical hapten exposure. Germline loops: CDR1 MNHEY, CDR2 SVGAGI. The V end lost 0 bases, the J end lost 5 bases, and 8 bases lay between the germline ends. The CDR3 covers 14 residues.

The sample here was whole blood, taken in connection with sensitization to the hapten diphenylcyclopropenone (DPC). The chain uses TRBV6-5 and TRBJ2-4, with a weak D call TRBD2 (6 bases). The receptor comes from a man aged 40-50 years with alopecia areata. Some clones in this sample may be carry-over from other donors' samples. The CDR3 reads CASSYSAGQNIQYF. The CDR3 bases are TGTGCCAGCAGTTACTCGGCGGGGCAAAACATTCAGTACTTC.